This T cell receptor (beta chain) was observed in a study of human T cells and chemical hapten exposure. Turning to the study itself: Throughout a study of about 6 months, patients underwent weekly scalp administration of diphenylcyclopropenone doses. Patch tests of 0.01% DPC on the upper back were read at 6 days. Whole-study findings and limits: Controls had significantly fewer large CDR3 similarity clusters than were formed by expanded TCRs.

Time point specified: patch test 3, about 24 weeks after DPC sensitization. Treatment in this sample: therapeutic diphenylcyclopropenone sensitization with weekly scalp DPC. Each donor was an alopecia patient between 18 and 70 years of age who qualified for DPC. This CDR3 is built from 12 residues. Looked up from germline, CDR1 is MNHEY and CDR2 is SMNVEV (reference sequence). Trimming took 0 bases from V and 6 from J, leaving 6 bases between them. Turning to this clonotype: What it binds is not known.

TCRdb re-called the RACE reads through MiXCR, storing one row per CDR3 protein. The sample lists more than 100,000 distinct CDR3 sequences, around 11% occurring once. The TCR was taken from a woman aged 45-59 years with alopecia areata. Some clones in this sample may be carry-over from other donors' samples. The sample in question was whole blood, obtained in connection with sensitization to the hapten diphenylcyclopropenone (DPC). The chain employs TRBV27 and TRBJ2-7, with D hard to call. CDR3 sequence reads: CASSLSPPEQYF. The CDR3 region has the DNA TGTGCCAGCAGTTTATCCCCCCCCGAGCAGTACTTC.